The 10 T cell receptor beta chains below all came from one sample that was sequenced in a study of control samples from healthy donors and cancer patients. Generated by immunoSEQ multiplex PCR, the TCRdb table keeps only in-frame clones and is missing some. The sample has over 150,000 clones, 90% to 95% seen once; the top ten hold over 1.3%. The sequencing input was blood. The receptors come from a man between 18 and 35 years old in good health.

The chain links TRBV6-5 to TRBJ2-7, with TRBD2 matching 7 bases. V was pared by 7 bases and J by 8 bases, with 14 bases of the junction left unmatched. The CDR3 loop spans 14 amino acids. The germline gives CDR1 MNHEY, CDR2 SVGAGI. The CDR3 sequence is CASKKTGGSDQQYF. CDR3 DNA sequence: TGTGCCAGCAAGAAAACGGGGGGAAGTGACCAGCAGTACTTC.

J is TRBJ2-3 and V is TRBV29-1, with TRBD1 matching over 11 bases. V shed 6 bases and J 1 base; nucleotides not matched to a gene: 18. The CDR3 length is 19 residues. CDR1 is SQVTM and CDR2 is ANQGSEA in the germline V gene. The CDR3 protein is CSVVPGQGVLSYGTDTQYF. CDR3 coding DNA: TGCAGCGTCGTCCCGGGACAGGGGGTGCTCTCATACGGCACAGATACGCAGTATTTT.

The V gene is TRBV5-5, the J gene TRBJ2-5; 9 nucleotides align to TRBD2. This CDR3 has 17 amino acids. Per the germline V gene, CDR1 is SGHKS and CDR2 is YYEKEE (reference sequence). V shed 1 base and J 0 bases; nucleotides not matched to a gene: 7. In DNA form, the CDR3 reads TGTGCCAGCAGCTTGCGGTGGGTAGCGGGAGACCAAGAGACCCAGTACTTC. This encodes CASSLRWVAGDQETQYF.

V usage is TRBV3-1 (or the pseudogene TRBV3-2) and J usage is TRBJ1-2; the D gene is possibly TRBD1 (5 bases). Germline CDR1 LGHDT, CDR2 YNNKEL (reference sequence). CDR3 length: 15 residues. The V and J ends lost 4 bases and 4 bases respectively, with 16 bases between them. For the CDR3, the DNA is TGTGCCAGCAGCCCCCAGGTGGAGGGGATCTATGGCTACACCTTC. Translating gives CASSPQVEGIYGYTF.

The rearrangement links TRBV6-6 to TRBJ2-5; D is unresolved. V was trimmed by 5 bases and J by 5 bases, leaving 9 bases between them. Germline V gives CDR1 MNHNY, CDR2 SVGAGI (reference sequence). The CDR3 runs to 12 residues. As DNA, the CDR3 is TGTGCCAGCAGTCAAGATGTCGAGACCCAGTACTTC. This codes for CASSQDVETQYF.

This clone was detected a few times. This rearrangement joins TRBV30 to TRBJ2-5; 10 nucleotides match TRBD2. The V and J ends lost 5 bases and 1 base, in that order; junction bases with no gene match: 7. Looked up from germline, CDR1 is GTSNPN and CDR2 is SVGIG (reference sequence). The CDR3 is 15 amino acids. CDR3 sequence reads: CAWVPSGGPQETQYF. In nucleotides, the CDR3 is TGTGCCTGGGTCCCTAGCGGGGGCCCCCAAGAGACCCAGTACTTC.

The V gene is TRBV5-1, the J gene TRBJ2-2; 8 nucleotides line up with TRBD2. There are 17 residues in the CDR3. V trimming: 4 bases; J trimming: 3 bases; junction bases outside the gene matches: 11. CDR1 and CDR2 (germline): SGHRS, YFSETQ. The CDR3 region has the DNA TGCGCCAGCAGCATTCCTGAAGCGGGGGATCACACCGGGGAGCTGTTTTTT. Amino acid sequence: CASSIPEAGDHTGELFF. Combining the CDR3 with reference TRBV5-1 and TRBJ2-2 gives the whole variable domain KAGVTQTPRYLIKTRGQQVTLSCSPISGHRSVSWYQQTPGQGLQFLFEYFSETQRNKGNFPGRFSGRQFSNSRSEMNVSTLELGDSALYLCASSIPEAGDHTGELFFGEGSRLTVL.

J is TRBJ1-5 and V is TRBV10-2; D unclear. Germline V gives CDR1 WSHSY, CDR2 SAAADI. The CDR3 is 14 residues long. V lost 5 bases, J lost 6 bases, and 14 bases lay in between. The CDR3 DNA follows: TGCGCCAGCAGTAAGGCAGCCCTGGGTCAGCCCCAGCATTTT. It yields the protein CASSKAALGQPQHF.

The V call is TRBV14, the J call TRBJ2-3, with D unresolved. The CDR3 contains 14 residues. Germline V gives CDR1 SGHDN, CDR2 FVKESK. Between the trimmed V and J ends, which lost 4 bases and 0 bases, there was a span of 8 bases. For the CDR3, the DNA is TGTGCCAGCAGCCCACGACCCAGCACAGATACGCAGTATTTT. Translating gives CASSPRPSTDTQYF.

This chain links TRBV10-3 with TRBJ2-3, with TRBD2 identical over 7 bases. The J segment lost 6 bases and the V segment lost 6 bases, leaving 6 bases of the junction unmatched. From germline, CDR1 is ENHRY and CDR2 SYGVKD. The CDR3 length is 13 residues. In DNA form, the CDR3 reads TGTGCCATCAGAGGACTAGACTCGGATACGCAGTATTTT. Amino acids: CAIRGLDSDTQYF.